This T cell receptor beta chain is from a study of shared clonotypes between healthy human individuals. The CD4+ fraction was divided into a CD45RA+ naive subset and a CD45RA-negative memory subset. Each sorted subset replicate got 200 ng genomic DNA, tens of thousands of genomes. The assay was immunoSEQ multiplex PCR, and TCRdb's table has in-frame clones only and misses some. This sample has 650,000 to 800,000 clones, with 55% to 80% found just once. This CDR3 region has 15 residues. Germline V gene lookup returns CDR1 SEHNR and CDR2 FQNEAQ (reference sequence). V lost 5 bases, J lost 7 bases, and 7 bases stayed unmatched.

Source material: memory CD4+ T cells sorted from blood. Subset in this sample: CD45RA-negative fraction. The V gene is TRBV7-9, the J gene TRBJ2-1, with TRBD2 identical over 11 bases. This receptor was taken from a woman aged 25-40 years in good health. Here the CDR3 reads CASSALAGAVNEQFF. CDR3 bases: TGTGCCAGCAGCGCACTAGCGGGAGCCGTGAATGAGCAGTTCTTC.